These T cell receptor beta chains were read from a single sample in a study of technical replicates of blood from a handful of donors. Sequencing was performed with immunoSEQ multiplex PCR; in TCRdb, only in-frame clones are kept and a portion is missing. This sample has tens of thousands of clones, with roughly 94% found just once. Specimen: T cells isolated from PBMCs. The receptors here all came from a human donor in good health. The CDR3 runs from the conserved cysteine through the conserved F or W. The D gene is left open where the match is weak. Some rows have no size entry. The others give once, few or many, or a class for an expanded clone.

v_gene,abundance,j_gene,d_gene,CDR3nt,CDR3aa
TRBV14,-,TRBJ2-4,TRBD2,TGTGCCAGCAGCCAAGTGGGTAGCGGGAATGCCAAAAACATTCAGTACTTC,CASSQVGSGNAKNIQYF
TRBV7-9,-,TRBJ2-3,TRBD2,TGTGCCAGCCGGCGGGGAGGGACAGATACGCAGTATTTT,CASRRGGTDTQYF
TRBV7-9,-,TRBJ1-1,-,TGTGCCAGCAGCTTTATCTACAGAGAGAACACTGAAGCTTTCTTT,CASSFIYRENTEAFF
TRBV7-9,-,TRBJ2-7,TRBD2,TGTGCCAGCGGACGAGCGGGAGAGGATCACGAGCAGTACTTC,CASGRAGEDHEQYF
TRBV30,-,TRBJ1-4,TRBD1,TGTGCCTGGAGTTCACTTAGCAGGGGGTATGAAAAACTGTTTTTT,CAWSSLSRGYEKLFF
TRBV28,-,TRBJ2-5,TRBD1,TGTGCCAGCAGTCGTCCGGGACAGAGGGGAGAGACCCAGTACTTC,CASSRPGQRGETQYF
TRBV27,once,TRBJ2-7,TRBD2,TGTGCCAGCAGTTTCGGGACTAGCTCCTACGAGCAGTACTTC,CASSFGTSSYEQYF
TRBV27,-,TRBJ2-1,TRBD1,TGTGCCAGCAGTGCGGAGACAGGGTGGGGCGGCGATGAGCAGTTCTTC,CASSAETGWGGDEQFF
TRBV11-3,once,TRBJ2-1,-,TGTGCCAGCAGTGGGGAGATTAGCTCCTACAATGAGCAGTTCTTC,CASSGEISSYNEQFF
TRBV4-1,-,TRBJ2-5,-,TGCGCCAGCAGCCAAGAAGCCCCCCTCCTACAAGAGACCCAGTACTTC,CASSQEAPLLQETQYF
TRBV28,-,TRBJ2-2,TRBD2,TGTGCCAGCAGTTTCCCTAAGGGCGGGAGAGACACCGGGGAGCTGTTTTTT,CASSFPKGGRDTGELFF
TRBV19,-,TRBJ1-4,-,TGTGCCAGTAACTACGGGACATCGCGTAATGAAAAACTGTTTTTT,CASNYGTSRNEKLFF
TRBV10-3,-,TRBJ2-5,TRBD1,TGTGCCATCAGCGGGACAGCGGAAGAGACCCAGTACTTC,CAISGTAEETQYF
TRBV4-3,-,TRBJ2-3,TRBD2,TGCGCCAGCAGCCAAGATAAGACTAGCTCTGGCACAGATACGCAGTATTTT,CASSQDKTSSGTDTQYF
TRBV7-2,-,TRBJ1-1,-,TGTGCCAGCAGCCTAAAACGATACGCCGGGACACAGGGCGCTTTCTTT,CASSLKRYAGTQGAFF
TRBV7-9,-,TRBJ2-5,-,TGTGCCAGCAATAACCGGGAGACCCAGTACTTC,CASNNRETQYF
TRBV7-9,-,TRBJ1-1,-,TGTGCCAGCAGCTCTGGGACAGAAGCTTTCTTT,CASSSGTEAFF
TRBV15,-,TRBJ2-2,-,TGTGCCACCAGGATATCGGGAACCGGGGAGCTGTTTTTT,CATRISGTGELFF
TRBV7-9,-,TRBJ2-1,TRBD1,TGTGCCAGCAGCTTAGATGGGACAGGTGTAGATGAGCAGTTCTTC,CASSLDGTGVDEQFF
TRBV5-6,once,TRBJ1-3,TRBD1,TGTGCCAGCAGCTTGGCAGGGGGGACCGGAAACACCATATATTTT,CASSLAGGTGNTIYF
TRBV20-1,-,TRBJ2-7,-,TGCAGTGCTGAGGACACCTACGAGCAGTACTTC,CSAEDTYEQYF
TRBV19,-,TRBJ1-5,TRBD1,TGTGCCAGTAGTGGACAGGACCATAGCAATCAGCCCCAGCATTTT,CASSGQDHSNQPQHF
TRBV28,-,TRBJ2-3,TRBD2,TGTGCCAGCAGCCCAAGCGGGAGGGGGAATATACTCACAGATACGCAGTATTTT,CASSPSGRGNILTDTQYF
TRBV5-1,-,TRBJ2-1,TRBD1,TGCGCCAGCACCCGACAGGGGACCTACAATGAGCAGTTCTTC,CASTRQGTYNEQFF
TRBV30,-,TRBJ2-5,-,TGTGCCTGGAGTGTTGGTCAGGAGACCCAGTACTTC,CAWSVGQETQYF
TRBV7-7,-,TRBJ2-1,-,TGTGCTAGCAGCCCGGACTTCTACAATGAGCAGTTCTTC,CASSPDFYNEQFF
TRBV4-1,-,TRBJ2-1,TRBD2,TGCGCCAGCAGCCAAGCACTAGCGGGAGTTAATGAGCAGTTCTTC,CASSQALAGVNEQFF
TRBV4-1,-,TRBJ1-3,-,TGCGCCAGCAGCCAAGGACACTCTGGAAACACCATATATTTT,CASSQGHSGNTIYF
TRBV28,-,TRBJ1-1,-,TGTGCCAGCAGCGAACAGGGCCCGATGAACACTGAAGCTTTCTTT,CASSEQGPMNTEAFF
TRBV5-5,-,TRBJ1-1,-,TGTGCCAGCAGCTACGGACACTTCACTGAAGCTTTCTTT,CASSYGHFTEAFF
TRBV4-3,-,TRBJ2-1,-,TGCGCCAGCAGCCAGACAGTCGAAGGTTACAATGAGCAGTTCTTC,CASSQTVEGYNEQFF
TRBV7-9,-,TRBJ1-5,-,TGTGCCAGCAGCCAGGAGGGTTACAGCAATCAGCCCCAGCATTTT,CASSQEGYSNQPQHF
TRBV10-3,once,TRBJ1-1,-,TGTGCCATCAGTGAAACGGGGGTTCGTACTGAAGCTTTCTTT,CAISETGVRTEAFF